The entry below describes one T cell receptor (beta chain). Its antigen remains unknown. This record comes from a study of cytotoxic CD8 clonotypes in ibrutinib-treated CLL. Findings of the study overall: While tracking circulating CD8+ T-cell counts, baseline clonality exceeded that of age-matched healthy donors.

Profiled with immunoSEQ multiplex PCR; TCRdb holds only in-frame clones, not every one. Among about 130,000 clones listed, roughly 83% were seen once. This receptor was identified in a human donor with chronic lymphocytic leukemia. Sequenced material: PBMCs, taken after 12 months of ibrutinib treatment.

The CDR3 nucleotides are TGTGCCAGCAGTGAAGGGAGGCAGTACTTC. This encodes CASSEGRQYF. The V gene is TRBV25-1, the J gene TRBJ2-7; the D gene is possibly TRBD2 (5 bases). Trimming took 2 bases from V and 9 from J, leaving 5 bases between them. This CDR3 has 10 residues. Germline values: CDR1 MGHDK, CDR2 SYGVNS.